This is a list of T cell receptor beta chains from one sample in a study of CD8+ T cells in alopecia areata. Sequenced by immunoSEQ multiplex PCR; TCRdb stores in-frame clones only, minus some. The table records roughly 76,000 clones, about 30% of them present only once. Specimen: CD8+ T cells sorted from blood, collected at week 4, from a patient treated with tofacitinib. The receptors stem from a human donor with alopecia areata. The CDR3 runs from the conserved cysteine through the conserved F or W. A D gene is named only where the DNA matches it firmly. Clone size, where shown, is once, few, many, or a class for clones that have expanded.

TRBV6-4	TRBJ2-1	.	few	CASSDSMSGPANEQFF	TGTGCCAGCAGTGACTCGATGAGTGGTCCGGCAAATGAGCAGTTCTTC
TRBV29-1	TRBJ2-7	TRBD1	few	CSVVQGAYEQYF	TGCAGCGTTGTACAGGGGGCTTACGAGCAGTACTTC
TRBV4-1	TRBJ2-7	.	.	CASSQIGSRPEQYF	TGCGCCAGCAGCCAGATAGGGTCGCGACCCGAGCAGTACTTC
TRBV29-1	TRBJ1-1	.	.	CSVDRATEAFF	TGCAGCGTTGACAGGGCGACTGAAGCTTTCTTT
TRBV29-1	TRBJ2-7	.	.	CSVDLSVHEQYF	TGCAGCGTGGACTTGAGTGTTCATGAGCAGTACTTC
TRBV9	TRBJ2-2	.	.	CASSVALANTGELFF	TGTGCCAGCAGCGTAGCTCTAGCGAACACCGGGGAGCTGTTTTTT
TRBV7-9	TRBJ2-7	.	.	CASSLRDRAYEQYF	TGTGCCAGCAGCCTCCGGGACCGAGCCTACGAGCAGTACTTC
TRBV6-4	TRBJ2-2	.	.	CASSDVAGTGELFF	TGTGCCAGCAGTGACGTCGCAGGCACCGGGGAGCTGTTTTTT
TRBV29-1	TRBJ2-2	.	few	CSGGTQNTGELFF	TGCAGCGGCGGGACACAGAACACCGGGGAGCTGTTTTTT
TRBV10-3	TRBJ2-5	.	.	CAIRALETQYF	TGTGCCATCAGGGCTCTCGAGACCCAGTACTTC
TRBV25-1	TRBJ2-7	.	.	CASSEFMYEQYF	TGTGCCAGCAGTGAATTTATGTACGAGCAGTACTTC
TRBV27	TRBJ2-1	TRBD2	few	CASSFEGGRAINEQFF	TGTGCCAGCAGTTTCGAAGGCGGGAGGGCCATCAATGAGCAGTTCTTC
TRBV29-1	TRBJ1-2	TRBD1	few	CSVEDATGGNYGYTF	TGCAGCGTTGAAGACGCGACAGGGGGCAACTATGGCTACACCTTC
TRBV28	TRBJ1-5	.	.	CASSFGGQPQHF	TGTGCCAGCAGTTTTGGTGGTCAGCCCCAGCATTTT
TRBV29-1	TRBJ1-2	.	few	CSVESRGVNYGYTF	TGCAGCGTTGAATCGCGGGGCGTTAACTATGGCTACACCTTC
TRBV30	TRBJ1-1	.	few	CAWSVAVRGTDTEAFF	TGTGCCTGGAGTGTGGCAGTGCGGGGAACGGACACTGAAGCTTTCTTT
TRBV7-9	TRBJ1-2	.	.	CASTPPGVPNYGYTF	TGTGCCAGCACACCCCCCGGGGTTCCTAACTATGGCTACACCTTC
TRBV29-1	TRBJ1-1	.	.	CSVEVPGEGLEAFF	TGCAGCGTTGAAGTGCCCGGGGAAGGGCTTGAAGCTTTCTTT
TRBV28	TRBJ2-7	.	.	CASSLIGTYEQYF	TGTGCCAGCAGTTTAATAGGAACCTACGAGCAGTACTTC
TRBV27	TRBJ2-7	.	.	CASSATRYEQYF	TGTGCCAGCAGTGCGACACGGTACGAGCAGTACTTC
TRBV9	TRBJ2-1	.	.	CASSPLGSLAYNEQFF	TGTGCCAGCAGCCCCTTAGGTTCGTTGGCCTACAATGAGCAGTTCTTC
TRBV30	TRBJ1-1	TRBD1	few	CAATSGQGFTEAFF	TGTGCCGCCACCTCCGGACAGGGATTTACTGAAGCTTTCTTT
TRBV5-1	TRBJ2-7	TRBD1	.	CASRNRDRSYEQYF	TGCGCCAGCAGGAACCGGGACAGATCCTACGAGCAGTACTTC
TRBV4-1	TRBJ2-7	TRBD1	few	CASSLRDRLDEQYF	TGCGCCAGCAGCCTCCGGGACAGGCTCGACGAGCAGTACTTC
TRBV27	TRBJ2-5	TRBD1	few	CASSFDRGGETQYF	TGTGCCAGCAGTTTCGACAGGGGGGGAGAGACCCAGTACTTC
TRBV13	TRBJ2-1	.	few	CASSPSAGTKPYNEQFF	TGTGCCAGCAGCCCCTCGGCCGGGACCAAACCCTACAATGAGCAGTTCTTC
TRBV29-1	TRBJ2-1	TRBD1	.	CSVEDKAGGEQFF	TGCAGCGTTGAAGATAAGGCAGGGGGTGAGCAGTTCTTC
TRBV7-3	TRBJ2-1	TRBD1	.	CASSLSGQGNYEQFF	TGTGCCAGCAGCTTATCGGGACAGGGGAACTATGAGCAGTTCTTC
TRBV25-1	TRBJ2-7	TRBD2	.	CATETSGRQYF	TGTGCCACGGAGACTAGCGGTCGGCAGTACTTC
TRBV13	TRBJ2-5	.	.	CASSQLGETQYF	TGTGCCAGCAGCCAATTAGGGGAGACCCAGTACTTC
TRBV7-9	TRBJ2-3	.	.	CASSRGVDTQYF	TGTGCCAGCAGCCGCGGAGTGGATACGCAGTATTTT
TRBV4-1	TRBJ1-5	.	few	CASSLGVNQPQHF	TGCGCCAGCAGCCTGGGGGTGAATCAGCCCCAGCATTTT
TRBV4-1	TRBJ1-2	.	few	CASSLGVGYTF	TGCGCCAGCAGCCTCGGGGTAGGCTACACCTTC
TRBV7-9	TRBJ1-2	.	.	CASSLAYGYTF	TGTGCCAGCAGCTTAGCCTATGGCTACACCTTC
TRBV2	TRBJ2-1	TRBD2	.	CASADREGRNEQFF	TGTGCCAGCGCAGACCGGGAGGGCCGAAATGAGCAGTTCTTC
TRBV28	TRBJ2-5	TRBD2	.	CASSFGGLAGETQYF	TGTGCCAGCAGTTTCGGGGGACTAGCGGGAGAGACCCAGTACTTC
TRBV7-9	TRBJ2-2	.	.	CASSPDGYTGELFF	TGTGCCAGCAGCCCTGACGGTTACACCGGGGAGCTGTTTTTT
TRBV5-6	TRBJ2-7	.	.	CASSFSYEQYF	TGTGCCAGCAGCTTTTCGTACGAGCAGTACTTC
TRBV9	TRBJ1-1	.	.	CASSDDPMRLNTEAFF	TGTGCCAGCAGCGACGACCCAATGAGGCTGAACACTGAAGCTTTCTTT
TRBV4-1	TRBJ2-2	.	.	CASSQEPGELFF	TGCGCCAGCAGCCAAGAACCCGGGGAGCTGTTTTTT
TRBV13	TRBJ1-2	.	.	CASSLMGPIYGYTF	TGTGCCAGCAGCTTAATGGGACCGATCTATGGCTACACCTTC
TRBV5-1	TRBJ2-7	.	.	CASSLFAGTYEQYF	TGCGCCAGCAGCTTGTTCGCGGGGACCTACGAGCAGTACTTC
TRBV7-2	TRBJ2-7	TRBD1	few	CASSLGGQGYEQYF	TGTGCCAGCAGCTTAGGGGGACAGGGCTACGAGCAGTACTTC
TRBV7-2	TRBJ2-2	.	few	CASSWGAGTGELFF	TGTGCCAGCAGCTGGGGGGCGGGCACCGGGGAGCTGTTTTTT
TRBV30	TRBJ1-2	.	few	CAWSVPVTSSYGYTF	TGTGCCTGGAGTGTACCCGTGACCTCATCTTATGGCTACACCTTC
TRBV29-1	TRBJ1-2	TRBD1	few	CSARTGRDYGYTF	TGCAGCGCGAGGACAGGGAGGGACTATGGCTACACCTTC
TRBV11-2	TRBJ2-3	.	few	CASSLEWPDTQYF	TGTGCCAGCAGCTTAGAATGGCCAGATACGCAGTATTTT
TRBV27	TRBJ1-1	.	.	CASGITTEAFF	TGTGCCAGCGGGATTACCACTGAAGCTTTCTTT
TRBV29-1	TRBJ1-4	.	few	CSVRGEKLFF	TGCAGCGTGCGGGGGGAAAAACTGTTTTTT
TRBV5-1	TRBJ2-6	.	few	CASSLAERISGANVLTF	TGCGCCAGCAGCTTGGCCGAGAGGATCTCTGGGGCCAACGTCCTGACTTTC
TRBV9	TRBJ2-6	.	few	CASSVAGFGANVLTF	TGTGCCAGCAGCGTAGCGGGTTTTGGGGCCAACGTCCTGACTTTC
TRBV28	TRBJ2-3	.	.	CASSSGLVGGHTDTQYF	TGTGCCAGCAGTTCCGGCCTTGTCGGGGGCCACACAGATACGCAGTATTTT
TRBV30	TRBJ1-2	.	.	CAWSEDYGYTF	TGTGCCTGGAGTGAGGACTATGGCTACACCTTC